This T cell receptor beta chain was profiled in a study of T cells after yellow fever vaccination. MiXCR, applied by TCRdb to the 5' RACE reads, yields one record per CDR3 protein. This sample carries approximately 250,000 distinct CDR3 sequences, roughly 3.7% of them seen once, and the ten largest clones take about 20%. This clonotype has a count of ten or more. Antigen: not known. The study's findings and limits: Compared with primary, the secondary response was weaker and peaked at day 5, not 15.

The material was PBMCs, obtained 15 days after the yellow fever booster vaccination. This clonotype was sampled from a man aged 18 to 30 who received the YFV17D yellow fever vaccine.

CDR3 sequence reads: CASSPTPTQYF. The CDR3 DNA reads TGTGCCAGCAGCCCCACCCCCACGCAGTATTTT. The chain carries TRBV7-9 and TRBJ2-3; D unclear. CDR3 size: 11 residues. The germline V gene has CDR1 SEHNR and CDR2 FQNEAQ (reference sequence). V was cut by 5 bases and J by 9 bases, with 9 bases left in between. The full variable domain, completed using reference TRBV7-9 and TRBJ2-3, is DTGVSQNPRHKITKRGQNVTFRCDPISEHNRLYWYRQTLGQGPEFLTYFQNEAQLEKSRLLSDRFSAERPKGSFSTLEIQRTEQGDSAMYLCASSPTPTQYFGPGTRLTVL.